These T cell receptor beta chains were read from a single sample in a study of blood T cells in healthy people across ages. One entry per CDR3 protein results from TCRdb running MiXCR on the 5' RACE reads. The table includes approximately 1,000,000 distinct CDR3 sequences, roughly two fifths detected once. Sequencing used blood. The receptors derive from a man between 18 and 35 years old in good health. Both conserved end residues are part of each CDR3. D genes are given only for firm matches. Only some rows state a clone size, as once, few, many or a class for expanded clones.

d_call | j_call | v_call | clone_size | cdr3_nt | cdr3_aa
TRBD1 | TRBJ1-1 | TRBV5-1 | once | TGCGCCATCAGCGTGAGAGGGGGCTTTGAAGCTTTCTTT | CAISVRGGFEAFF
- | TRBJ1-2 | TRBV7-9 | - | TGTGCCAGCCGCTTATCGGCGTTTTGGAGCTATGGCTACACCTTC | CASRLSAFWSYGYTF
TRBD2 | TRBJ2-5 | TRBV4-3 | - | TGCGCCAGCAGCCAAGTTGCTAGCGGGGTGGGTGAGCAGTACTTC | CASSQVASGVGEQYF
TRBD1 | TRBJ1-1 | TRBV20-1 | - | TGCAGTGCTAGTGACAGGGGACGGGAAACTGAAGCTTTCTTT | CSASDRGRETEAFF
TRBD1 | TRBJ1-1 | TRBV5-6 | few | TGTGCCAGCAGCTCCGGGACAGGGCTTATGAACACTGAAGCTTTCTTT | CASSSGTGLMNTEAFF
TRBD2 | TRBJ2-1 | TRBV14 | few | TGTGCCAGCAGCCAAGATAGTCCGCGGGGGGTTTACAATGAGCAGTTCTTC | CASSQDSPRGVYNEQFF
- | TRBJ1-1 | TRBV20-1 | few | TGCAGTGCTAGAGGCGTTGGAGGGTTTGGGACTGAAGCTTTCTTT | CSARGVGGFGTEAFF
- | TRBJ2-2 | TRBV6-2/TRBV6-3 | few | TGTGCCAGCAGTATACATGGGGTTTTGAACACCGGGGAGCTGTTTTTT | CASSIHGVLNTGELFF
TRBD1 | TRBJ2-1 | TRBV5-1 | few | TGCGCCAGCAGCTTTTCGACAGGGGCTTCAGGTGAGCAGTTCTTC | CASSFSTGASGEQFF
- | TRBJ2-5 | TRBV7-9 | - | TGTGCCAGCAGCTTAGTCTCCGCGGAGACCCAGTACTTC | CASSLVSAETQYF
- | TRBJ2-7 | TRBV5-5 | - | TGTGCCAGCAGCTTGTTAGGGTCTGCGGTCGAGCAGTACTTC | CASSLLGSAVEQYF
- | TRBJ1-1 | TRBV5-6 | - | TGTGCCAGCAGCCCTTCAGGGTTGGAAATTGTAATGACTGAAGCTTTCTTT | CASSPSGLEIVMTEAFF
TRBD1 | TRBJ1-1 | TRBV20-1 | - | TGCAGTGCTAGACCCGGGACAGGTGGGGCCACTGAAGCTTTCTTT | CSARPGTGGATEAFF
- | TRBJ1-5 | TRBV6-7 | - | TGTGCCAGCAGTTACACCCCGGGGCATAGCAATCAGCCCCAGCATTTT | CASSYTPGHSNQPQHF
- | TRBJ2-7 | TRBV9 | - | TGTGCCAGCAGCGTAGAATTCATAGGTAGCTCCTACAATGAGCAGTACTTC | CASSVEFIGSSYNEQYF
- | TRBJ2-7 | TRBV7-2 | - | TGTGCCAGCAGCTCAGCCTACAATGAGCAGTACTTC | CASSSAYNEQYF
- | TRBJ1-1 | TRBV5-1 | - | TGCGCCAGCAGCTCGGCCGGGCAGATGAACACTGAAGCTTTCTTT | CASSSAGQMNTEAFF
- | TRBJ1-6 | TRBV4-3 | - | TGCGCCAGCAGCCAATTCCTCCGGGACCCAAATTCACCCCTCCACTTT | CASSQFLRDPNSPLHF
- | TRBJ2-2 | TRBV6-2/TRBV6-3 | - | TGTGCCAGCAGCGCAACGTTCTGGACAGCATATGGCACCGGGGAGCTGTTTTTT | CASSATFWTAYGTGELFF
- | TRBJ2-5 | TRBV4-2 | - | TGTGCCAGCAGCCAAGAGCGAAGCCAAGAGACCCAGTACTTC | CASSQERSQETQYF
- | TRBJ1-5 | TRBV20-1 | - | TGCAGGGGAGGCGGGCAACCTGGGAGCAATCAGCCCCAGCATTTT | CRGGGQPGSNQPQHF
TRBD1 | TRBJ2-7 | TRBV7-2 | few | TGTGCCAGCGTCCTTTTTCAGGGGGCCCTTAATGAGCAGTACTTC | CASVLFQGALNEQYF
- | TRBJ2-7 | TRBV7-6 | - | TGTGCCAGCAGTCGACCTTGCAATGAGCAGTACTTC | CASSRPCNEQYF
- | TRBJ2-1 | TRBV6-1 | - | TGTGCCAGCAGTGAAGCGCTGGGGGGGACAGTCGCCTACAATGAGCAGTTCTTC | CASSEALGGTVAYNEQFF
- | TRBJ1-5 | TRBV2 | - | TGTGCCAGCAGGGACCGGGACAGCAATCAGCCCCAGCATTTT | CASRDRDSNQPQHF
- | TRBJ2-7 | TRBV10-2 | few | TGCGCCAGCAGTGAGGAAGGGAAAAAGCAGTACTTC | CASSEEGKKQYF
TRBD1 | TRBJ1-2 | TRBV6-2/TRBV6-3 | many | TGTGCCAGCAGCTCGACAGGGAACTATGGCTACACCTTC | CASSSTGNYGYTF
- | TRBJ1-2 | TRBV20-1 | once | TGCAGTGCTACACAAGCAGCGGATGCGCATGGCTACACCTTC | CSATQAADAHGYTF
TRBD2 | TRBJ2-1 | TRBV9 | few | TGTGCCAGCAGCGTAGCTAGCGGGGTATACAATGAGCAGTTCTTC | CASSVASGVYNEQFF
- | TRBJ2-6 | TRBV6-1 | - | TGTGCCAGCAGTGTGATTCCCTCTGGGGCCAACGTCCTGACTTTC | CASSVIPSGANVLTF
TRBD2 | TRBJ2-7 | TRBV10-3 | few | TGTGCCATCAGTGACCCCACTAGCGGGGGGGGGTACGAGCAGTACTTC | CAISDPTSGGGYEQYF
TRBD1 | TRBJ2-5 | TRBV7-2 | - | TGTGCCAGCAGCTTAGCGGGGACAGAGCAAGAGACCCAGTACTTC | CASSLAGTEQETQYF
- | TRBJ1-2 | TRBV6-5 | few | TGTGCCAGCAGTTACGGTACAGCTACCTATGGCTACACCTTC | CASSYGTATYGYTF
- | TRBJ2-1 | TRBV7-2 | many | TGTGCCAGCATCACTGACAGGTCCTCCTACAATGAGCAGTTCTTC | CASITDRSSYNEQFF
- | TRBJ2-1 | TRBV29-1 | - | TGCAGCGTTGAAAAGGGGATGTCGGAGGCCTACAATGAGCAGTTCTTC | CSVEKGMSEAYNEQFF
- | TRBJ2-7 | TRBV6-6 | - | TGTGCCAGCAGTTCTACACGTTTACTCTACGAGCAGTACTTC | CASSSTRLLYEQYF